One sample yielded the 18 T cell receptor beta chains listed below, sequenced in a study of graft-versus-host responses after intestinal transplantation. Clones were sequenced by immunoSEQ multiplex PCR, and TCRdb holds only the in-frame ones, with some missing. Here the sample spans over 80,000 clones, around 93% being singletons. These TCRs' antigens remain unknown. This material consisted of unstimulated CD8+ T cells sorted from spleen or lymph node cells, taken before transplant. All receptors derive from a human donor who was the organ donor for an intestinal transplant.

The rearrangement uses TRBV19 and TRBJ1-1; weak D call: TRBD1 (6 bases). Germline CDR1 and CDR2: LNHDA and SQIVND (reference sequence). The V gene lost 5 bases and the J gene lost 0 bases, with 13 bases spanning the gap. CDR3 length: 15 amino acids. For the CDR3, the DNA is TGTGCCAGTAGTGTACGGGGGGCCTTGAACACTGAAGCTTTCTTT. Amino acids: CASSVRGALNTEAFF.

DNA of the CDR3: TGTGCCAGCAGCGAAAGCGGGGCTAGTCTACGTTCCTACGAGCAGTACTTC. It yields the protein CASSESGASLRSYEQYF. The chain combines TRBV7-9 with TRBJ2-7; 7 bases agree with TRBD2. This CDR3 has 17 residues. The J segment lost 1 base and the V segment lost 5 bases, leaving 14 bases of the junction unmatched. Germline V gene lookup returns CDR1 SEHNR and CDR2 FQNEAQ (reference sequence).

The chain combines TRBV14 with TRBJ1-2; D is ambiguous. The CDR3 is made up of 13 amino acids. Germline V gene data show CDR1 as SGHDN and CDR2 as FVKESK. V lost 2 bases to trimming and J lost 8 bases, with 12 bases between them. In nucleotides, the CDR3 is TGTGCCAGCAGCCAAAGGTCGGGTGGAGGCTACACCTTC. It is translated as CASSQRSGGGYTF.

The rearrangement uses TRBV11-1 and TRBJ1-4; D possibly corresponds to TRBD1 (5 bases). Germline CDR1 reads SGHAT; CDR2 reads FQDESV (reference sequence). The V end lost 4 bases, the J end lost 5 bases, and 14 bases lay between the germline ends. There are 15 residues in the CDR3. CDR3 sequence: CASSSAGRRNEKLFF. In DNA form, the CDR3 reads TGTGCCAGCAGCTCGGCGGGACGTCGAAATGAAAAACTGTTTTTT.

This sequence joins TRBV5-4 and TRBJ2-6; D possibly corresponds to TRBD1 (5 bases). V gave up 0 bases and J gave up 1 base, with 11 bases separating them. The CDR3 is made up of 17 amino acids. Per germline, CDR1 SGHNT and CDR2 YYREEE (reference sequence). The CDR3 DNA sequence: TGTGCCAGCAGCTTGGGGGGCCGGTTGTCTGGGGCCAACGTCCTGACTTTC. Translation gives CASSLGGRLSGANVLTF.

The chain uses TRBV4-1 and TRBJ2-1; weak D call: TRBD1 (5 bases). Deletions cut 3 bases from V and 7 bases from J, with 10 bases between. Per germline, CDR1 MGHRA and CDR2 YSYEKL. This CDR3 contains 13 residues. CDR3 DNA sequence: TGCGCCAGCAGCCACGAAGGGGTTAATGAGCAGTTCTTC. Protein: CASSHEGVNEQFF.

The chain combines TRBV6-1 with TRBJ2-5, with a weak D call TRBD1 (7 bases). Germline-derived CDR1 and CDR2 are MNHNS and SASEGT. The CDR3 is 15 residues long. Trimming took off 5 bases at V and 5 bases at J, with 18 bases between the two ends. CDR3 sequence reads: CASSSSQGTGETQYF. The CDR3, as DNA: TGTGCCAGCAGTAGCTCACAGGGGACTGGGGAGACCCAGTACTTC.

The table lists this clone with a count of one. The CDR3: CASSPQGPGPDQIYNSPLHF. DNA of the CDR3: TGCGCCAGCAGCCCGCAGGGCCCTGGCCCGGACCAGATTTATAATTCACCCCTCCACTTT. The rearrangement uses TRBV4-3 and TRBJ1-6; weak D call: TRBD1 (5 bases). The V end lost 4 bases, the J end lost 4 bases, and 26 bases lay between the germline ends. There are 20 residues in the CDR3. CDR1 and CDR2 (germline): LGHNA, YSLEER.

The J gene is TRBJ2-6, the V gene TRBV5-6; TRBD1 matches 7 bases. CDR3 length: 16 residues. Germline loops: CDR1 SGHDT, CDR2 YYEEEE. Trimming took 4 bases from V and 1 from J; bases not matched to a gene: 5. The CDR3 nucleotides read TGTGCCAGCAGCCTACAGGGGAGTTCTGGGGCCAACGTCCTGACTTTC. Its translation is CASSLQGSSGANVLTF.

The chain is built from TRBV6-5 and TRBJ1-1; a weak D match, TRBD1 (6 bases). The CDR3 totals 15 residues. CDR1 is MNHEY, CDR2 SVGAGI, per germline. Trimming pared 7 bases from V and 0 bases from J, leaving 15 bases between. The CDR3 DNA sequence: TGTGCCAGCACCTACCAACAGGGCCTGAACACTGAAGCTTTCTTT. This codes for CASTYQQGLNTEAFF.

The rearrangement joins TRBV21-1 to TRBJ2-7; the DNA was not used to check the table's D call, TRBD2. TRBV21-1 is flagged as a pseudogene. The CDR3 has 16 amino acids. The CDR3: CASPGLARQLDYEQYF. CDR3 in DNA: TGTGCCAGTCCGGGACTAGCGCGGCAACTAGACTACGAGCAGTACTTC.

This chain links TRBV4-3 with TRBJ2-1, with D uncertain. The CDR3 is made up of 15 amino acids. The V gene lost 0 bases and the J gene lost 5 bases, with 11 bases spanning the gap. Germline values: CDR1 LGHNA, CDR2 YSLEER. CDR3 in DNA: TGCGCCAGCAGCCAAGAACATGAGGCCGACAATGAGCAGTTCTTC. It encodes CASSQEHEADNEQFF.

The chain joins TRBV18 to TRBJ1-2, with TRBD1 matching 7 bases. V gave up 3 bases and J gave up 8 bases; unmatched junction bases: 12. Germline CDR1 KGHSH, CDR2 LQKENI. This CDR3 comprises 15 residues. CDR3: CASSPPGQRSRGYTF. The DNA for the CDR3 is TGTGCCAGCTCACCGCCGGGACAGCGGTCCCGGGGCTACACCTTC. The full variable domain, completed using reference TRBV18 and TRBJ1-2, is NAGVMQNPRHLVRRRGQEARLRCSPMKGHSHVYWYRQLPEEGLKFMVYLQKENIIDESGMPKERFSAEFPKEGPSILRIQQVVRGDSAAYFCASSPPGQRSRGYTFGSGTRLTVV.

The V call is TRBV6-1, the J call TRBJ1-3, with a possible D match to TRBD1 (6 bases). CDR3 length: 14 amino acids. Trimming pared 6 bases from V and 4 bases from J, leaving 13 bases between. The germline CDR1 and CDR2 sequences are MNHNS and SASEGT. The CDR3 sequence is CASSPQGYGNTIYF. CDR3 sequence (DNA): TGTGCCAGCAGCCCCCAGGGGTACGGAAACACCATATATTTT.

The V call is TRBV7-3, the J call TRBJ2-5, with 9 bases aligning to TRBD2. Unmatched junction bases numbered 2, after V lost 2 bases and J lost 4 bases. CDR3 length equals 14 residues. In germline, CDR1 is SGHTA, CDR2 FQGTGA. The CDR3 loop reads CASSLAGGPETQYF. The CDR3, as DNA: TGTGCCAGCAGCTTAGCGGGGGGGCCAGAGACCCAGTACTTC.

This clone occurred a few times. The chain has TRBV21-1 and TRBJ1-5; TRBD1, the table's D call, was not compared with the DNA. TRBV21-1 has pseudogene status. The CDR3 runs to 16 residues. The chain's CDR3 is CASSKAGTGCNQPQHF. In nucleotides, the CDR3 is TGTGCCAGCAGCAAAGCGGGGACAGGGTGCAATCAGCCCCAGCATTTT.

The chain uses TRBV7-8 and TRBJ2-3; D might be TRBD2 (5 bases). CDR3 length: 14 residues. Germline CDR1 and CDR2: SGHVS and FQNEAQ. V lost 0 bases and J 4 bases, leaving 8 bases between the germline ends. This chain's CDR3 is CASSLAVGADTQYF. The CDR3, as DNA: TGTGCCAGCAGCTTAGCCGTCGGGGCAGATACGCAGTATTTT.

The rearrangement links TRBV7-2 to TRBJ2-7, with a weak D call TRBD2 (7 bases). Trimming took off 8 bases at V and 2 bases at J, with 16 bases between the two ends. Germline V gene data show CDR1 as SGHTA and CDR2 as FQGNSA. The CDR3 runs 14 residues. The CDR3 protein is CASAFEGGTYEQYF. CDR3 nucleotide sequence: TGTGCCAGCGCTTTTGAGGGGGGGACCTACGAGCAGTACTTC.